A selection of T cell receptor beta chains follows, all from one sample in a study of control samples from healthy donors and cancer patients. TCRdb keeps only in-frame clones here, not all; method: immunoSEQ multiplex PCR. The sample consists of approximately 110,000 clones, about 89% of them appearing once. The sequenced material came from blood. All receptors come from a woman aged 50 to 60 in good health. The CDR3 runs from the conserved cysteine through the conserved F or W. A D gene is named only where the DNA matches it firmly. Only part of the rows carry a size: once, few, many, or a class if the clone is expanded.

j_call v_call d_call clone_size cdr3_aa cdr3_nt
TRBJ2-3 TRBV5-6 NA NA CASSFGHTQYF TGTGCCAGCAGCTTCGGACATACGCAGTATTTT
TRBJ2-1 TRBV9 TRBD2 NA CASSVVGGRFHEQFF TGTGCCAGCAGCGTAGTAGGCGGGAGATTCCATGAGCAGTTCTTC
TRBJ1-5 TRBV13 NA NA CASSSGLGQPQHF TGTGCCAGCAGCTCGGGACTTGGCCAGCCCCAGCATTTT
TRBJ1-1 TRBV9 NA NA CASSVRSVSTEAFF TGTGCCAGCAGCGTACGGTCGGTGAGCACTGAAGCTTTCTTT
TRBJ2-5 TRBV7-7 TRBD1 once CASSLVGDSFQETQYF TGTGCCAGCAGCTTAGTAGGGGACAGCTTCCAAGAGACCCAGTACTTC
TRBJ2-2 TRBV6-2/TRBV6-3 NA NA CASSRTGNTGELFF TGTGCCAGCAGCCGGACGGGGAACACCGGGGAGCTGTTTTTT
TRBJ2-7 TRBV27 TRBD1 NA CASSGTGSYEQYF TGTGCCAGTTCTGGGACAGGTTCCTACGAGCAGTACTTC
TRBJ1-4 TRBV11-2 NA NA CASSLEGFFKYTEDEKLFF TGTGCCAGCAGCTTAGAGGGGTTTTTTAAGTATACAGAGGATGAAAAACTGTTTTTT
TRBJ1-1 TRBV5-1 NA NA CASSLARGNTEAFF TGCGCCAGCAGCTTGGCCAGAGGGAACACTGAAGCTTTCTTT
TRBJ1-2 TRBV7-2 NA NA CASSLAIGDGYTF TGTGCCAGCAGCTTAGCGATCGGGGACGGCTACACCTTC
TRBJ2-2 TRBV19 TRBD2 NA CASSPIPSGLAGDDTGELFF TGTGCCAGTAGTCCCATACCCTCGGGACTAGCGGGGGACGACACCGGGGAGCTGTTTTTT
TRBJ2-3 TRBV6-5 NA NA CASTLDHEHTDTQYF TGTGCCAGCACCCTAGACCACGAACACACAGATACGCAGTATTTT
TRBJ2-1 TRBV14 TRBD1 NA CASSQDIRQGQGEQFF TGTGCCAGCAGCCAAGATATAAGGCAGGGACAGGGAGAGCAGTTCTTC
TRBJ1-4 TRBV5-6 TRBD1 NA CASSSTGRANEKLFF TGTGCCAGCAGCTCGACAGGGCGGGCTAATGAAAAACTGTTTTTT
TRBJ2-1 TRBV5-1 NA NA CASSPWDWNNEQFF TGCGCCAGCAGCCCCTGGGACTGGAACAATGAGCAGTTCTTC
TRBJ1-1 TRBV7-3 NA NA CASSLFERVGNTEAFF TGTGCCAGCAGCTTATTTGAGAGGGTGGGGAACACTGAAGCTTTCTTT
TRBJ1-6 TRBV30 TRBD1 once CAWSEHTGTANSPLHF TGTGCCTGGAGTGAGCATACCGGGACAGCTAATTCACCCCTCCACTTT
TRBJ1-2 TRBV4-1 NA NA CASSLKPSPMEGYTF TGCGCCAGCAGCCTTAAGCCTAGCCCTATGGAAGGCTACACCTTC
TRBJ2-1 TRBV6-5 TRBD2 NA CASSYSAGAYEQFF TGTGCCAGCAGTTACTCCGCGGGAGCTTATGAGCAGTTCTTC
TRBJ1-4 TRBV2 TRBD1 NA CASRGTGANEKLFF TGTGCCAGCAGGGGGACAGGAGCTAATGAAAAACTGTTTTTT
TRBJ2-7 TRBV10-1 NA NA CASSVKRVSEQYF TGCGCCAGCAGTGTAAAAAGGGTCTCCGAGCAGTACTTC
TRBJ2-7 TRBV3-1/TRBV3-2 NA few CASSDPYGDEQYF TGTGCCAGCAGCGACCCGTACGGAGACGAGCAGTACTTC